The 18 T cell receptor beta chains listed next were all sequenced from one sample in a study of blood T cell repertoires in COVID-19 (dated by TCRdb to 2018 to 2020). Library preparation used the immunoSEQ multiplex PCR assay. This is the immuneACCESS table as TCRdb keeps it, with only in-frame sequences that have V and J called. A part of the clones is gone; compared with another copy, unresolved V genes explain less than half, and the rest is unexplained. The sample yields a few hundred thousand clones; just under 90% were counted once. The ten most abundant clones make up 2.5% to 3.5% of the sample. Input material: PBMCs or T cells enriched from blood (not recorded which). Receptors originate from a woman between 50 and 59 years old who had been exposed to COVID-19.

This clone was seen once. The chain uses TRBV18 and TRBJ1-5; 8 bases fit TRBD1. Trimming took 6 bases from V and 2 from J; bases not matched to a gene: 9. CDR1 and CDR2 from the germline V gene are KGHSH and LQKENI. The CDR3 loop spans 16 amino acids. CDR3 DNA sequence: TGTGCCAGCTCCCAGGGACAGGTCCGGGGCAATCAGCCCCAGCATTTT. Encoded protein: CASSQGQVRGNQPQHF.

The chain joins TRBV3-1 (or the pseudogene TRBV3-2) to TRBJ2-2; D ambiguous. The CDR3 sequence is 12 residues long. Deletions cut 4 bases from V and 4 bases from J, with 4 bases between. In germline, CDR1 is LGHDT, CDR2 YNNKEL (reference sequence). DNA for the CDR3: TGTGCCAGCAGCCTGAGCACCGGGGAGCTGTTTTTT. Its translation: CASSLSTGELFF.

The rearrangement joins TRBV3-1 (or the pseudogene TRBV3-2) to TRBJ1-6; 9 bases are a match to TRBD1. CDR3 size: 18 residues. V dropped 2 bases and J dropped 0; count of bases not matched to a gene: 5. CDR1 and CDR2 from the germline V gene are LGHDT and YNNKEL (reference sequence). Written as DNA, the CDR3 is TGTGCCAGCAGCCAACAACAGGGGGCTAGCTCCTATAATTCACCCCTCCACTTT. The encoded protein is CASSQQQGASSYNSPLHF.

The chain combines TRBV11-2 with TRBJ1-1, with D perhaps TRBD1 (5 bases). Germline V gene data show CDR1 as SGHAT and CDR2 as FQNNGV. V was trimmed by 7 bases and J by 4 bases, leaving 16 bases between them. The CDR3 totals 14 residues. The CDR3, as DNA: TGTGCCAGCACCTACGGTGGGGCCGGCACTGAAGCTTTCTTT. It yields the protein CASTYGGAGTEAFF.

A word on this clone: At the DNA level, this CDR3 is encoded by other sequences in the same sample as well. The genes are TRBV7-2 and TRBJ2-6, with no clear D. The CDR3 is 15 residues long. V dropped 2 bases and J dropped 0 bases, with 5 bases sitting between them. The germline V gene encodes CDR1 SGHTA and CDR2 FQGNSA. CDR3 sequence reads: CASSLRSSGANVLTF. CDR3 nucleotide sequence: TGTGCCAGCAGCTTAAGGAGCTCTGGGGCCAACGTCCTGACTTTC. The variable domain in full, with the rest retrieved from reference TRBV7-2 and TRBJ2-6, is GAGVSQSPSNKVTEKGKDVELRCDPISGHTALYWYRQSLGQGLEFLIYFQGNSAPDKSGLPSDRFSAERTGGSVSTLTIQRTQQEDSAVYLCASSLRSSGANVLTFGAGSRLTVL.

This chain joins TRBV29-1 and TRBJ2-5; no firm D call. V gave up 0 bases and J gave up 7 bases, with 12 bases separating them. Germline loops: CDR1 SQVTM, CDR2 ANQGSEA. The CDR3 length is 13 residues. CDR3 protein: CSVEESGPGTQYF. The CDR3 DNA follows: TGCAGCGTTGAAGAGTCGGGTCCGGGGACCCAGTACTTC.

This chain uses TRBV27 with TRBJ1-2; D gene ambiguous. V was trimmed by 0 bases and J by 2 bases, leaving 13 bases between them. The CDR3 totals 16 residues. The germline CDR1 and CDR2 sequences are MNHEY and SMNVEV (reference sequence). Written as DNA, the CDR3 is TGTGCCAGCAGTTTATCTTTTACACAGCGGAACTATGGCTACACCTTC. It encodes CASSLSFTQRNYGYTF.

The chain is built from TRBV28 and TRBJ2-7, with D maybe TRBD1 (5 bases). Germline V gives CDR1 MDHEN, CDR2 SYDVKM. V gave up 5 bases and J gave up 0 bases, with 8 bases separating them. CDR3 size: 13 residues. CDR3: CASSAQGSYEQYF. CDR3 coding DNA: TGTGCCAGCAGTGCTCAGGGCTCCTACGAGCAGTACTTC.

DNA of the CDR3: TGTGCCAGCAGCATAGCGGGGGGGGCCTACGAGCAGTACTTC. Encoded protein: CASSIAGGAYEQYF. The rearrangement uses TRBV5-4 and TRBJ2-7; 11 nucleotides match TRBD2. The CDR3 is 14 amino acids. Germline V gene lookup returns CDR1 SGHNT and CDR2 YYREEE (reference sequence). V shed 4 bases and J 2 bases; nucleotides not matched to a gene: 2. The variable domain in full, with the rest retrieved from reference TRBV5-4 and TRBJ2-7, is ETGVTQSPTHLIKTRGQQVTLRCSSQSGHNTVSWYQQALGQGPQFIFQYYREEENGRGNFPPRFSGLQFPNYSSELNVNALELDDSALYLCASSIAGGAYEQYFGPGTRLTVT.

The chain uses TRBV5-1 and TRBJ2-5; TRBD1 is a possible D gene (7 bases). There are 14 residues in the CDR3. Looked up from germline, CDR1 is SGHRS and CDR2 is YFSETQ. The ends were cut back, 4 bases at V and 1 base at J, with 11 bases in the middle. The CDR3 bases are TGCGCCAGCAGCCGCGGGACAGTCCAAGAGACCCAGTACTTC. Its protein is CASSRGTVQETQYF.

V is TRBV6-6 and J is TRBJ2-2, with 11 bases identical to TRBD2. The V gene end was trimmed by 7 bases and the J gene end by 1 base; junction bases not matched to a gene: 2. The germline CDR1 and CDR2 sequences are MNHNY and SVGAGI (reference sequence). The CDR3 extends over 15 amino acids. The CDR3 protein is CASTTSGGNTGELFF. CDR3 bases: TGTGCCAGCACAACTAGCGGGGGGAACACCGGGGAGCTGTTTTTT.

This rearrangement joins TRBV12-3 or TRBV12-4 to TRBJ2-3; 13 positions match TRBD2. This CDR3 region has 13 residues. J was trimmed by 8 bases and V by 6 bases; bases with no gene match: 2. In nucleotides, the CDR3 is TGTGCCAGCAGAAGACTAGCGGGGGGTACGCAGTATTTT. Its translation: CASRRLAGGTQYF.

This clone was seen only once. This chain uses TRBV2 with TRBJ1-6, with D possibly TRBD1 on 6 matching bases. The ends were cut back, 0 bases at V and 8 bases at J, with 17 bases in the middle. The V gene's germline CDR1 is SNHLY and CDR2 FYNNEI. The CDR3 is 17 amino acids. The CDR3 coding sequence is TGTGCCAGCAGTGAAGCCACAGGGAGACGGTTGGATTCACCCCTCCACTTT. This sequence encodes CASSEATGRRLDSPLHF.

The chain has TRBV14 and TRBJ2-1, with 10 bases lining up with TRBD2. Germline V lookup: CDR1 SGHDN, CDR2 FVKESK. The CDR3 sequence is 15 residues long. With 3 bases clipped from V and 8 bases from J, the junction kept 7 bases outside the gene matches. DNA for the CDR3: TGTGCCAGCAGCCAGCTTAGCGGGGGGCGCGATGAGCAGTTCTTC. Translation gives CASSQLSGGRDEQFF.

CDR3 in DNA: TGTGCCAGCAGCCAAGAAGGTACAGGGGGCCACTATGGCTACACCTTC. This codes for CASSQEGTGGHYGYTF. V is TRBV3-1 (or the pseudogene TRBV3-2) and J is TRBJ1-2; 9 bases are a match to TRBD1. Unmatched junction bases numbered 5, after V lost 0 bases and J lost 3 bases. The germline V gene has CDR1 LGHDT and CDR2 YNNKEL (reference sequence). The CDR3 has 16 residues.

The rearrangement links TRBV28 to TRBJ1-2, with no clear D. V was clipped by 5 bases and J by 4 bases, with 8 bases between them. Germline CDR1 is MDHEN and CDR2 is SYDVKM. CDR3 length: 12 residues. The CDR3 sequence: CASSQSSYGYTF. The DNA of the CDR3 is TGTGCCAGCAGTCAGTCCAGCTATGGCTACACCTTC.

The rearrangement joins TRBV27 to TRBJ2-1; 8 bases align to TRBD2. The CDR3 sequence is 16 residues long. Trimming took 5 bases from V and 8 from J; bases not matched to a gene: 14. Germline V gene sequence: CDR1 MNHEY, CDR2 SMNVEV (reference sequence). The CDR3 DNA is TGTGCCAGCAGTCCCCGGGGGGGTGGCTTCTTGCATGAGCAGTTCTTC. Encoded protein: CASSPRGGGFLHEQFF.

The chain uses TRBV7-9 and TRBJ2-5; 7 nucleotides line up with TRBD1. Germline values: CDR1 SEHNR, CDR2 FQNEAQ (reference sequence). With V trimmed by 5 bases and J by 4 bases, 4 bases remained unmatched. The CDR3 length is 13 residues. The CDR3 reads CASSVTGPETQYF. CDR3 coding DNA: TGTGCCAGCAGCGTGACAGGGCCAGAGACCCAGTACTTC.